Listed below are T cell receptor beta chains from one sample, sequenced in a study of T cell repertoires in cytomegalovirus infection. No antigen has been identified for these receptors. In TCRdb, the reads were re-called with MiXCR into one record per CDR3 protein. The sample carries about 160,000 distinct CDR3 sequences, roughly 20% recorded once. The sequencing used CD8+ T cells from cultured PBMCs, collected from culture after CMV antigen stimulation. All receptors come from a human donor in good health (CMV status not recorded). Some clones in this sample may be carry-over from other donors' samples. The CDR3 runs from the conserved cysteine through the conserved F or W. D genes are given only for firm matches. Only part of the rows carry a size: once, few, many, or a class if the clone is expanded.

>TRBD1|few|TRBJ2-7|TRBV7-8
TGTGCCAGCAGCGAAAGGACAGGAAGGGAGCAGTACTTC
CASSERTGREQYF
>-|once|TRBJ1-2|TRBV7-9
TGTGCCAGCATTCCGGCGGCTAACTATGGCTACACCTTC
CASIPAANYGYTF
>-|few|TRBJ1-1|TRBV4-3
TGCGCCAGCAGCCAATCTATATGGGCCGACACTGAAGCTTTCTTT
CASSQSIWADTEAFF
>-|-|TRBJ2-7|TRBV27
TGTGCCAGCAGTGCGGGACAGAACTACGAGCAGTACTTC
CASSAGQNYEQYF
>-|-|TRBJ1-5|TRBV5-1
TGCGCCAGCAGGTTGGGCATCAATCAGCCCCAGCATTTT
CASRLGINQPQHF
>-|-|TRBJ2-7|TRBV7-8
TGTGCCAGCAGCGGACCCGAACACTCCTACGAGCAGTACTTC
CASSGPEHSYEQYF
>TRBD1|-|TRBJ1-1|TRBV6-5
TGTGCCAGCAGCACTGACAGGGGGTACACGAACACTGAAGCTTTCTTT
CASSTDRGYTNTEAFF
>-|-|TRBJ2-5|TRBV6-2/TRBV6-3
TGTGCCAGCAGTTACTCGATCGCTGGAGAGACCCAGTACTTC
CASSYSIAGETQYF
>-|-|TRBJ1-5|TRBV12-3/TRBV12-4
TGTGCCAGCAGTTTTAAAGGCAGGGGAGGTAGCAATCAGCCCCAGCATTTT
CASSFKGRGGSNQPQHF
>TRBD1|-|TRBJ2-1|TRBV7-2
TGTGCCAGCAGCCTAAGACAGGGTTTCTATGAGCAGTTCTTC
CASSLRQGFYEQFF
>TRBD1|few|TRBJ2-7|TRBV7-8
TGTGCCAGCAGCCATCCGGGACAGGGTTACGAGCAGTACTTC
CASSHPGQGYEQYF
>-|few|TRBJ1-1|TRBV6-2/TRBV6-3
TGTGCCAGCAGTGACAGGATTGAAGCTTTCTTT
CASSDRIEAFF
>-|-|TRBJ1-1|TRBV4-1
TGCGCCAGCAGCTCCCGGGGCCGCACGTCGAACACTGAAGCTTTCTTT
CASSSRGRTSNTEAFF
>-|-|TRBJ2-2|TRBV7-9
TGTGCCAGCAGCCCCATGGCGGCGGGCACCGGGGAGCTGTTTTTT
CASSPMAAGTGELFF
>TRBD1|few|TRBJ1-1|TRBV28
TGTGCCAGCAGTGGGCGACAGGGGGGGACTGAAGCTTTCTTT
CASSGRQGGTEAFF
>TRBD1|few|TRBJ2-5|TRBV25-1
TGTGCCAGCAGTGAGGGACAGTTGTACCAAGAGACCCAGTACTTC
CASSEGQLYQETQYF
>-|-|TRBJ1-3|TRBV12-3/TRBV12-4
TGTGCCAGCAGTCCCAGCGGAGACTACTCTGGAAACACCATATATTTT
CASSPSGDYSGNTIYF
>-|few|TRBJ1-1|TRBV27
TGTGCCAGCAGTCACACTTGGGACACTGAAGCTTTCTTT
CASSHTWDTEAFF
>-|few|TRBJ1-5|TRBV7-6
TGTGCCAGCAGCTTAGAGCGGGGAAGCGGCAATCAGCCCCAGCATTTT
CASSLERGSGNQPQHF
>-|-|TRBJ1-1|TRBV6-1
TGTGCCAGCAGTCCGGGACGGTCGGCTTTCTTT
CASSPGRSAFF
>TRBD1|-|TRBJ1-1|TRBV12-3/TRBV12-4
TGTGCCAGCAGTTTAAAGGCCCCCCTTCTCCGGGACAGCAACACTGAAGCTTTCTTT
CASSLKAPLLRDSNTEAFF
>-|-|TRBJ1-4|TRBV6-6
TGTGCCAGCAGTCACAGGGATGAAAAACTGTTTTTT
CASSHRDEKLFF
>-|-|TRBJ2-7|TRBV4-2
TGTGCCAGCAGCCAAGAACTTCGGGGCTTAGGCAGTTTCTACGAGCAGTACTTC
CASSQELRGLGSFYEQYF
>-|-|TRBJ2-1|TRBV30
TGTGCCTGGACCGGGACACCGGAATACAATGAGCAGTTCTTC
CAWTGTPEYNEQFF
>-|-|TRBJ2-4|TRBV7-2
TGTGCCAGCAGCTCGGTCATAGAGAACATTCAGTACTTC
CASSSVIENIQYF
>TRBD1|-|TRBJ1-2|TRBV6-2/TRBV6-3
TGTGCCAGCAGTTGGGACAGGGACTATGGCTACACCTTC
CASSWDRDYGYTF
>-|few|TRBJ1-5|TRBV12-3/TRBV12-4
TGTGCCAGCAGTCTCCAGGGTGCAAATCAGCCCCAGCATTTT
CASSLQGANQPQHF
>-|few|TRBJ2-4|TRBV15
TGTGCCACCAGCAGAGATTCGAGGGGACGAAAAAACATTCAGTACTTC
CATSRDSRGRKNIQYF
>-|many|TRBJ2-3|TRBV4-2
TGTGCCAGCAGCCACCAAAAAAGGGGGGCAGATACGCAGTATTTT
CASSHQKRGADTQYF
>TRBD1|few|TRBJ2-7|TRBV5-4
TGTGCCAGCAGCTTGGAGTACCAGGGGGCGAACTACGAGCAGTACTTC
CASSLEYQGANYEQYF
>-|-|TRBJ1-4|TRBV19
TGTGCCAGTAGTCATAAGAATCCCTTCGGGGAACTGTTTTTT
CASSHKNPFGELFF
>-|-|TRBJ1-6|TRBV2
TGTGCCAGCGAAAGGGAGGGACTCGGGGATTCACCCCTCCACTTT
CASEREGLGDSPLHF
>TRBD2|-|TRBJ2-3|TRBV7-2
TGTGCCAGCAGTTTTAGCGGGGTGCCGTGGGGCACAGATACGCAGTATTTT
CASSFSGVPWGTDTQYF
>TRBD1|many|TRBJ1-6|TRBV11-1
TGTGCCAGCAGCCGGACAGGGAATAATTCACCCCTCCACTTT
CASSRTGNNSPLHF
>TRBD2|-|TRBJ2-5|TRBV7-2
TGTGCCAGCAGCGCCCGTTCCGGCTTTCAGCGGGGGGGAGCAGAGACCCAGTACTTC
CASSARSGFQRGGAETQYF
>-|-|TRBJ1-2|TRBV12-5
TGTGCTAGTGGTTTGCCCACTATCGTGTACACCTTC
CASGLPTIVYTF
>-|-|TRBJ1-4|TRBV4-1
TGCGCCAGCAGCCACCAGCCCCAGGGGAATGAAAAACTGTTTTTT
CASSHQPQGNEKLFF
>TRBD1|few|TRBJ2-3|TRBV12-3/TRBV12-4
TGTGCCAGCAGTTTGGAGGACAGGGACGATACGCAGTATTTT
CASSLEDRDDTQYF
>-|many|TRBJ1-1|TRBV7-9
TGTGCCAGCAGCCCCCGAAGTACAGGGTGGGAGAACACTGAAGCTTTCTTT
CASSPRSTGWENTEAFF
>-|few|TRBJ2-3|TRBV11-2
TGTGCCAGCAGCCCGAGGGACTCCGTCTCGGGGGATACGCAGTATTTT
CASSPRDSVSGDTQYF
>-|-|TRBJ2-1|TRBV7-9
TGTGCCAGCAGCTTAACAAGGGGGTCGGAAGACTACAATGAGCAGTTCTTC
CASSLTRGSEDYNEQFF
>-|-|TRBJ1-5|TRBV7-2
TGTGCCAGCAGCTTACTGGTAAATAGCAATCAGCCCCAGCATTTT
CASSLLVNSNQPQHF
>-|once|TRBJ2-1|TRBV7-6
TGTGCCAGCAAATTCCTAGGGGGGTCCTACAATGAGCAGTTCTTC
CASKFLGGSYNEQFF
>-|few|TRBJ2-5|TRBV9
TGTGCCAGCAGCGACCAGGGGTTATTCAAAGAGACCCAGTACTTC
CASSDQGLFKETQYF
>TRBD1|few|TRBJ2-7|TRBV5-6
TGTGCCAGCAGCTGGGGGACAGGGGCCCGCGGTGAGCAGTACTTC
CASSWGTGARGEQYF
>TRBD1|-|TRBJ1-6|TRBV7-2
TGTGCCAGCAGCCTCCCGGGACAGGTGAATTCACCCCTCCACTTT
CASSLPGQVNSPLHF
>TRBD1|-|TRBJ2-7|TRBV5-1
TGCGCCAGCAGCTTTACAGGGGGCTTCTACGAGCAGTACTTC
CASSFTGGFYEQYF
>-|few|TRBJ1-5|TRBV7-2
TGTGCCAGCAGCTTACCAGGGGATAGGAATCAGCCCCAGCATTTT
CASSLPGDRNQPQHF
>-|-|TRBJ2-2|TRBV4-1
TGCGCCAGCAGCCAACCTGCGGGGTCGAACACCGGGGAGCTGTTTTTT
CASSQPAGSNTGELFF